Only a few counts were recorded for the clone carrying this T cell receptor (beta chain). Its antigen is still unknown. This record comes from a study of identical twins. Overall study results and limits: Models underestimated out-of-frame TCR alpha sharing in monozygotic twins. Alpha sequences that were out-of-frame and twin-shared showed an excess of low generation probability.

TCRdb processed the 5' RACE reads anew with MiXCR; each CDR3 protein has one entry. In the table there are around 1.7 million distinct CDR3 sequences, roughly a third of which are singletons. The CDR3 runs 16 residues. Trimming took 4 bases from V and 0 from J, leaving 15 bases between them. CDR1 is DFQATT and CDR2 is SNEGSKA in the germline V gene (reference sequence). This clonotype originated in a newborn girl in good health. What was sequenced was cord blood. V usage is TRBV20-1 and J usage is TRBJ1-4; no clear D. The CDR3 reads CSATPGRLATNEKLFF. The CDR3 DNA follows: TGCAGTGCTACGCCCGGGCGGCTAGCAACTAATGAAAAACTGTTTTTT.